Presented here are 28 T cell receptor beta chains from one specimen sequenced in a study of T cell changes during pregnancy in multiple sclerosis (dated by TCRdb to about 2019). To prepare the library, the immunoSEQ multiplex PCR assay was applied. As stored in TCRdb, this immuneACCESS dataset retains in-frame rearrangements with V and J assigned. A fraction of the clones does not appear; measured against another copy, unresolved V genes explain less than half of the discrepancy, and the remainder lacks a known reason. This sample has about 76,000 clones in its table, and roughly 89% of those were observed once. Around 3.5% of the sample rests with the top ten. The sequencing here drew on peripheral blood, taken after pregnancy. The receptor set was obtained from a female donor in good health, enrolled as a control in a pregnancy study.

The CDR3 nucleotides are TGCGCCAGCAGCCAAGATCCCCAGAACACCGGGGAGCTGTTTTTT. It is translated as CASSQDPQNTGELFF. V and J are TRBV4-3 and TRBJ2-2; D gene ambiguous. V gave up 0 bases and J gave up 1 base, with 6 bases separating them. Germline-derived CDR1 and CDR2 are LGHNA and YSLEER. This CDR3 comprises 15 residues.

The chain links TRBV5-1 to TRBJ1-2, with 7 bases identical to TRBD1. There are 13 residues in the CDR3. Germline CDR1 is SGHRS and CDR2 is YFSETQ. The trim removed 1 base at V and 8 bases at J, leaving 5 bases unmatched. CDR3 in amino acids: CASSLRGQGGYTF. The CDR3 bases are TGCGCCAGCAGCTTGAGGGGGCAAGGCGGCTACACCTTC.

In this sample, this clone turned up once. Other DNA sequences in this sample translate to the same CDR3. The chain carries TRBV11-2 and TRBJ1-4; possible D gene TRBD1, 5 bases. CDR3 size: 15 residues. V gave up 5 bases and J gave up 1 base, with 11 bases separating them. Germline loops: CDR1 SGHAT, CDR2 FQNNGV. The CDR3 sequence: CASSPLGGTNEKLFF. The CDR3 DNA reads TGTGCCAGCAGCCCCCTCGGGGGAACTAATGAAAAACTGTTTTTT. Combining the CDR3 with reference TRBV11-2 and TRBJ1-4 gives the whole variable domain EAGVAQSPRYKIIEKRQSVAFWCNPISGHATLYWYQQILGQGPKLLIQFQNNGVVDDSQLPKDRFSAERLKGVDSTLKIQPAKLEDSAVYLCASSPLGGTNEKLFFGSGTQLSVL.

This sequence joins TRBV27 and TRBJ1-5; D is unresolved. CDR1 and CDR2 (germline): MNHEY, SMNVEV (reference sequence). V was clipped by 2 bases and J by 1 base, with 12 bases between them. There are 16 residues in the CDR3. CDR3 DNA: TGTGCCAGCAGTTTAGATAGCCTAGGAAGCAATCAGCCCCAGCATTTT. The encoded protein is CASSLDSLGSNQPQHF.

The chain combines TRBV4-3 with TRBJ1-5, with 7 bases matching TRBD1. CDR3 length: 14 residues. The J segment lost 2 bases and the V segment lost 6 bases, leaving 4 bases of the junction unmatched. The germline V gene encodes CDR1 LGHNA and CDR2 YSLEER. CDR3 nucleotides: TGCGCCAGCAGTCCAGACAGGGGCAATCAGCCCCAGCATTTT. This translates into CASSPDRGNQPQHF.

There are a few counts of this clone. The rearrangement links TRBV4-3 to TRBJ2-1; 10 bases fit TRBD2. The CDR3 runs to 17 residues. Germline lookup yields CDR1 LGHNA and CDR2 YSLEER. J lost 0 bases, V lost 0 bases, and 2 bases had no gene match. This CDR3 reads CASSQDLAGVSYNEQFF. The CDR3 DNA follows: TGCGCCAGCAGCCAAGACCTAGCGGGAGTCTCCTACAATGAGCAGTTCTTC.

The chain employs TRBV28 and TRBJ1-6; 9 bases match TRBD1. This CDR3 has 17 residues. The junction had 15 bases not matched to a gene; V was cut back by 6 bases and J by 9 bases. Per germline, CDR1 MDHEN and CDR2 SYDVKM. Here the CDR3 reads CASRSGQGGGAASPLHF. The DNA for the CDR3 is TGTGCCAGCAGATCGGGACAGGGCGGTGGTGCGGCTTCACCCCTCCACTTT.

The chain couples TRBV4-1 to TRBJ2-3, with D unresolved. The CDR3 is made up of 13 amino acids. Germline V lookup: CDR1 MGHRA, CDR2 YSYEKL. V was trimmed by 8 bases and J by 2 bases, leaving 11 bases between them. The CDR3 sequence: CASSIWATDTQYF. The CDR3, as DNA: TGCGCCAGCTCAATTTGGGCCACAGATACGCAGTATTTT.

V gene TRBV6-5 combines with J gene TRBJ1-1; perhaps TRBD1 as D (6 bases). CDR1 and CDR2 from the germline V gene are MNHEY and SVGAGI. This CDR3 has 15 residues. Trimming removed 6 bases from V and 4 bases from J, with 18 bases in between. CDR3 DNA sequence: TGTGCCAGCAGGGGCTCAGGGGCGAGGGGCACTGAAGCTTTCTTT. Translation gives CASRGSGARGTEAFF.

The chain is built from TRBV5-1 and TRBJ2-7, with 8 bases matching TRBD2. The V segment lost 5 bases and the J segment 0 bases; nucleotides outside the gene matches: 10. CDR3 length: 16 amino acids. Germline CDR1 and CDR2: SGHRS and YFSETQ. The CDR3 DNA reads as TGCGCCAGCAGGGAGGGACTAGGACCGAGCTCCTACGAGCAGTACTTC. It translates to CASREGLGPSSYEQYF.

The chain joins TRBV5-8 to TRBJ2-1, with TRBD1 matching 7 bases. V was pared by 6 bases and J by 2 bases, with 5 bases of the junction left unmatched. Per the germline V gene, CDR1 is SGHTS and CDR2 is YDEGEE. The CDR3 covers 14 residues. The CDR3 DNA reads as TGTGCCAGCAACCGGGACAGCCCCTACAATGAGCAGTTCTTC. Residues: CASNRDSPYNEQFF.

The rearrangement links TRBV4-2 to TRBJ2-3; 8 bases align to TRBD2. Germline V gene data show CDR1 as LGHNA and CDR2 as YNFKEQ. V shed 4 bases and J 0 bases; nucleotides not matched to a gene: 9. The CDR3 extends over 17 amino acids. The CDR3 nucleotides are TGTGCCAGCAGCCGCGGCGGGGGGCCCGCTAGCACAGATACGCAGTATTTT. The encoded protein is CASSRGGGPASTDTQYF.

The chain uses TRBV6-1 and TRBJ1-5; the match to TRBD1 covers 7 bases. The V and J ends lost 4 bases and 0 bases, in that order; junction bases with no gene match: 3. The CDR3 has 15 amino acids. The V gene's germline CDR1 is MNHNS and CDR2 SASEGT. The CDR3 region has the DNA TGTGCCAGCAGTGTTGGACAGGTTAGCAATCAGCCCCAGCATTTT. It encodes CASSVGQVSNQPQHF.

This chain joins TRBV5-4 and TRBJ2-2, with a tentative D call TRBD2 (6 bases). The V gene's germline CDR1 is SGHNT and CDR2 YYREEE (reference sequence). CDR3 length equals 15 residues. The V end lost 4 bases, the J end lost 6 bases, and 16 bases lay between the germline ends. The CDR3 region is CASSQPGGTAGELFF. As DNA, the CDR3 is TGTGCCAGCAGCCAACCTGGAGGGACGGCCGGGGAGCTGTTTTTT.

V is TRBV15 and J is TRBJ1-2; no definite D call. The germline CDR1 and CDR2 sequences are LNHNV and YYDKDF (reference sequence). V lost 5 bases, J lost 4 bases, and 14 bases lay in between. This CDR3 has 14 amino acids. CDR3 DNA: TGTGCCACCAGCTACGCCTTCGACTTCTATGGCTACACCTTC. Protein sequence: CATSYAFDFYGYTF. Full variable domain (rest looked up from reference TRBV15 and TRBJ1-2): DAMVIQNPRYQVTQFGKPVTLSCSQTLNHNVMYWYQQKSSQAPKLLFHYYDKDFNNEADTPDNFQSRRPNTSFCFLDIRSPGLGDTAMYLCATSYAFDFYGYTFGSGTRLTVV.

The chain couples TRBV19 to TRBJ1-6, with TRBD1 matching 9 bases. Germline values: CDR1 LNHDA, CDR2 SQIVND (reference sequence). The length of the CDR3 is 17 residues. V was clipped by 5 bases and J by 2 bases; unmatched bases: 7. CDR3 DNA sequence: TGTGCCAGTAGTTTGGGACAGGGAGCAACCTATAATTCACCCCTCCACTTT. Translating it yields CASSLGQGATYNSPLHF. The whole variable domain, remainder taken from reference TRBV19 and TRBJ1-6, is DGGITQSPKYLFRKEGQNVTLSCEQNLNHDAMYWYRQDPGQGLRLIYYSQIVNDFQKGDIAEGYSVSREKKESFPLTVTSAQKNPTAFYLCASSLGQGATYNSPLHFGNGTRLTVT.

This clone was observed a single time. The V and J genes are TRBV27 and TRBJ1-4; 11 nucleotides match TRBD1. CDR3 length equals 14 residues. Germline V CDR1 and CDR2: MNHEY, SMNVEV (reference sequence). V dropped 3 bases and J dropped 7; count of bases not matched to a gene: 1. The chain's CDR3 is CASSFGTGGEKLFF. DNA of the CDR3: TGTGCCAGCAGTTTTGGGACAGGGGGTGAAAAACTGTTTTTT.

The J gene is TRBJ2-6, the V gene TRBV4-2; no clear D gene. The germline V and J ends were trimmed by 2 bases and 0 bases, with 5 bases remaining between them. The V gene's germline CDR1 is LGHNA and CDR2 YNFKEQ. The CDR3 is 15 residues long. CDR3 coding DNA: TGTGCCAGCAGCCAACCTATCTCTGGGGCCAACGTCCTGACTTTC. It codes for CASSQPISGANVLTF.

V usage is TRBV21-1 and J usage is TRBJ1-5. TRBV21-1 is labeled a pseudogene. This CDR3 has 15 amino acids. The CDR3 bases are TGTGCCAGCAGCAAAGTTAGATTACTTACGCAGCCCCAGCATTTT. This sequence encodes CASSKVRLLTQPQHF.

The CDR3 loop is CASSPERGRSPLHF. In nucleotides, the CDR3 is TGTGCCAGTAGTCCCGAACGGGGTCGGTCACCCCTCCACTTT. V gene TRBV19 combines with J gene TRBJ1-6; no clear D gene. Per germline, CDR1 LNHDA and CDR2 SQIVND (reference sequence). The germline V and J ends were trimmed by 5 bases and 10 bases, with 15 bases remaining between them. The CDR3 totals 14 residues.

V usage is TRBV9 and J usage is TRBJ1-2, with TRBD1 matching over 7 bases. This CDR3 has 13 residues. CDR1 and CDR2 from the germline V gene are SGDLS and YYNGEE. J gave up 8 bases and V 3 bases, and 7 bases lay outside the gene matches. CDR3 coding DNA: TGTGCCAGCAGCGCCCGGGACAGTTTAGGCTACACCTTC. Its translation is CASSARDSLGYTF.

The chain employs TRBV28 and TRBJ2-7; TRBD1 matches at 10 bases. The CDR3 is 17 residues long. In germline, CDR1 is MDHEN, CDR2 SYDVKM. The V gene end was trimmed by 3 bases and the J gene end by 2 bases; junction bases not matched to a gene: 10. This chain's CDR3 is CASSLLEPGQGTYEQYF. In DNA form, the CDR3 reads TGTGCCAGCAGTTTGTTGGAACCGGGACAGGGGACCTACGAGCAGTACTTC.

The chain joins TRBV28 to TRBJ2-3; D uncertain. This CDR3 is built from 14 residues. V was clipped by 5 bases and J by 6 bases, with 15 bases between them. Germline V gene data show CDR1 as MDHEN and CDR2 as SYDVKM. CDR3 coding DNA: TGTGCCAGCAGTCTCCTTCCTAGTACGGATACGCAGTATTTT. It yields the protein CASSLLPSTDTQYF.

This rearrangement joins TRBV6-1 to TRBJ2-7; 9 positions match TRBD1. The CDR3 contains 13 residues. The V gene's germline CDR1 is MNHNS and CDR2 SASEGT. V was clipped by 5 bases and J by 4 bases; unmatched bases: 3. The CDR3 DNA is TGTGCCAGCAGTCGGGACAGGGTTTACGAGCAGTACTTC. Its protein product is CASSRDRVYEQYF.

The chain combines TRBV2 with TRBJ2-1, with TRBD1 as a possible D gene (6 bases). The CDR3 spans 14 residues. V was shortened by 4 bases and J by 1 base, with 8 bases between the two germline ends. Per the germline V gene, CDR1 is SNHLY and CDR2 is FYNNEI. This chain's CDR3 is CASSGDMSYNEQFF. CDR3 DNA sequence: TGTGCCAGCAGTGGGGACATGTCCTACAATGAGCAGTTCTTC.

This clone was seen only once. The CDR3 region is CASSPSGSINEQFF. The CDR3 bases are TGTGCCAGCAGCCCTAGCGGGAGTATAAACGAGCAGTTCTTC. The gene calls are TRBV2 and TRBJ2-1; 10 bases agree with TRBD2. The CDR3 spans 14 residues. V shed 6 bases, J shed 10 bases, and the junction held 9 bases outside the gene matches. Germline CDR1 is SNHLY and CDR2 is FYNNEI.

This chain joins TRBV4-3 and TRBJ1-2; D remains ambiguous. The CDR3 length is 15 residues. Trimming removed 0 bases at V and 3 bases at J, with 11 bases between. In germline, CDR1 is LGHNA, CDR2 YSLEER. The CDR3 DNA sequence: TGCGCCAGCAGCCAAGATACAGTCTGGGACTATGGCTACACCTTC. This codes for CASSQDTVWDYGYTF.

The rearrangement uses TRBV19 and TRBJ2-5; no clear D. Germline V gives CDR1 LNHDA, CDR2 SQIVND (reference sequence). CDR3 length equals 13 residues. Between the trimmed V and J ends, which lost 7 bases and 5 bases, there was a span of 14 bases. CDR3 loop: CASTTPTGETQYF. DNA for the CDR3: TGTGCCAGTACCACTCCCACCGGGGAGACCCAGTACTTC.